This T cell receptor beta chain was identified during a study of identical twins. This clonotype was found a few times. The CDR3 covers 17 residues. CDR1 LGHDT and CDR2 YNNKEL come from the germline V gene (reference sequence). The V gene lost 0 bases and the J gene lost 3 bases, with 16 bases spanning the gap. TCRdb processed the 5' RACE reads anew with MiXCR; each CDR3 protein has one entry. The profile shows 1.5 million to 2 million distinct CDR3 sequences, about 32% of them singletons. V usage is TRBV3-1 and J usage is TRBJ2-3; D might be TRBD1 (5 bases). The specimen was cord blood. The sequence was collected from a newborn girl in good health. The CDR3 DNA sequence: TGTGCCAGCAGCCAAGATATCTCGCTCAAGGGGACAGATACGCAGTATTTT. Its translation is CASSQDISLKGTDTQYF.